Listed below are T cell receptor beta chains from one sample, sequenced in a study of T cell repertoires in cytomegalovirus infection. Via MiXCR, TCRdb re-called the reads, giving one row per CDR3 protein. The table has approximately 700,000 distinct CDR3 sequences, less than 40% seen once. The material sequenced was PBMCs. The receptor source for this set is a human donor in good health (CMV status not recorded). Some clones in this sample may be carry-over from other donors' samples. CDR3s include the opening cysteine and the closing phenylalanine or tryptophan. The D gene is left open where the match is weak. Some rows have no size entry. The others give once, few or many, or a class for an expanded clone.

J	V	size	D	DNA	CDR3
TRBJ1-1	TRBV9	few	.	TGTGCCAGCAGCGTTACAGACTCCCGAAACACTGAAGCTTTCTTT	CASSVTDSRNTEAFF
TRBJ2-3	TRBV7-6	.	TRBD2	TGTGCCAGCAGCGCCAGACTAGCGGGGGGCACAGATACGCAGTATTTT	CASSARLAGGTDTQYF
TRBJ2-1	TRBV20-1	.	.	TGCAGTGCTAGTCCCTACGGGACCCAGGGGAATGAGCAGTTCTTC	CSASPYGTQGNEQFF
TRBJ2-1	TRBV11-2	.	.	TGTGCCAGCAGCCGTCGGGACAATTCCTACAATGAGCAGTTCTTC	CASSRRDNSYNEQFF
TRBJ1-4	TRBV7-3	many	TRBD1	TGTGCCAGCAGCAAATTCCAAAAACAGGGGAGGGGAGAAAAACTGTTTTTT	CASSKFQKQGRGEKLFF
TRBJ2-2	TRBV9	.	TRBD2	TGTGCCAGCAGTCCGGGCGGGGGTACGAACACCGGGGAGCTGTTTTTT	CASSPGGGTNTGELFF
TRBJ1-5	TRBV29-1	few	TRBD1	TGCAGCGTTTCGCAGGGGGCTCTGGGCAATCAGCCCCAGCATTTT	CSVSQGALGNQPQHF
TRBJ2-3	TRBV12-3/TRBV12-4	.	TRBD1	TGTGCCAGCAGCCCGTACACAGGGGTTGGGGCAGATACGCAGTATTTT	CASSPYTGVGADTQYF
TRBJ1-4	TRBV7-2	many	.	TGTGCCAGCAGCCCAGAGGCAACTAATGAAAAACTGTTTTTT	CASSPEATNEKLFF
TRBJ1-2	TRBV4-1	.	.	TGCGCCAGCAGCCAAGAGCCCGCAAGCGACTATGGCTACACCTTC	CASSQEPASDYGYTF
TRBJ1-6	TRBV6-1	few	TRBD1	TGTGCCAGCAGTTATGACAGGGTATCACCCCTCCACTTT	CASSYDRVSPLHF
TRBJ2-2	TRBV6-6	once	.	TGTGCCAGCAGCCTAAATCAGGGAAACACCGGGGAGCTGTTTTTT	CASSLNQGNTGELFF
TRBJ2-3	TRBV6-5	few	.	TGTGCCAGCAGTTACTTCGGGAAAGTGACAGATACGCAGTATTTT	CASSYFGKVTDTQYF
TRBJ2-7	TRBV4-2	few	TRBD1	TGTGCCAGCAGCCAAGTTTGGGACAGATCCTACGAGCAGTACTTC	CASSQVWDRSYEQYF
TRBJ1-3	TRBV7-2	many	.	TGTGCCAGCAGCTCCTACAGATACTCTGGAAACACCATATATTTT	CASSSYRYSGNTIYF
TRBJ1-3	TRBV29-1	.	.	TGCAGCGTCCGGATCGGCTCTGGAAACACCATATATTTT	CSVRIGSGNTIYF
TRBJ1-1	TRBV11-1	few	.	TGTGCCAGCGCGCCCGACAGGCGTAGTACTGAAGCTTTCTTT	CASAPDRRSTEAFF
TRBJ1-1	TRBV7-2	many	.	TGTGCCAGCAGACCGACGGCCAGTACCAGCACTGAAGCTTTCTTT	CASRPTASTSTEAFF
TRBJ2-7	TRBV27	.	.	TGTGCCAGCACCCCCGCCTGGGGGGCCTACGAGCAGTACTTC	CASTPAWGAYEQYF
TRBJ1-1	TRBV2	.	.	TGTGCCAGCAGGAACCAGGGCTACACTGAAGCTTTCTTT	CASRNQGYTEAFF
TRBJ2-7	TRBV20-1	.	TRBD2	TGCAGTGCTAGGGAGGGCGCGGGAGGTGTCTACGAGCAGTACTTC	CSAREGAGGVYEQYF
TRBJ2-7	TRBV10-3	.	.	TGTGCCATCAGTGGGACCGGGACAATGTACGAGCAGTACTTC	CAISGTGTMYEQYF
TRBJ1-1	TRBV20-1	.	.	TGCAGTGCTAAGAGGGTACCGCTGAGGGGCACTGAAGCTTTCTTT	CSAKRVPLRGTEAFF
TRBJ2-1	TRBV10-3	few	TRBD2	TGTGCCATCAGTTTAGGAGCGGCTAGCGGGGGGGCCCGGGATGAGCAGTTCTTC	CAISLGAASGGARDEQFF
TRBJ2-7	TRBV6-5	.	.	TGTGCCAGCAGATCCCTTAGGGACATAGACTACGAGCAGTACTTC	CASRSLRDIDYEQYF
TRBJ1-4	TRBV6-1	.	.	TGTGCCAGCAGTTCCCCGGGACCGCTGGGGGCTAATGAAAAACTGTTTTTT	CASSSPGPLGANEKLFF
TRBJ1-1	TRBV28	.	.	TGTGCCAGCAGTTTATGGGCGTTGGGGGACACTGAAGCTTTCTTT	CASSLWALGDTEAFF
TRBJ2-4	TRBV27	.	.	TGTGCCAGCAGTTTATGGGGCGAAAACATTCAGTACTTC	CASSLWGENIQYF
TRBJ1-6	TRBV14	.	.	TGTGCCAGCAGCTTGAGGGTGAGCTCCTATAATTCACCCCTCCACTTT	CASSLRVSSYNSPLHF
TRBJ1-2	TRBV6-5	.	TRBD1	TGTGCCAGCAGCTCGGACAGGGGGCGCACCAACTATGGCTACACCTTC	CASSSDRGRTNYGYTF
TRBJ1-2	TRBV28	.	.	TGTGCCAGCAGTTCCCCCTCTTCGGGTTTCGGGGCCTATGGCTACACCTTC	CASSSPSSGFGAYGYTF
TRBJ1-3	TRBV7-2	many	.	TGTGCCAGCAGCTTAGTGGGGAGCTCTGGAAACACCATATATTTT	CASSLVGSSGNTIYF
TRBJ1-2	TRBV7-9	few	TRBD1	TGTGCCAGCAGCCGAGCATTGGGACAGAATGGCTACACCTTC	CASSRALGQNGYTF
TRBJ2-6	TRBV5-1	.	.	TGTGCCAGCAGCTTGGCGGTTGGGTCTGGGGCCAACGTCCTGACTTTC	CASSLAVGSGANVLTF
TRBJ2-7	TRBV28	many	TRBD1	TGTGCCAGCAGTGGGACAGGGACAACCCACGAGCAGTACTTC	CASSGTGTTHEQYF
TRBJ2-2	TRBV25-1	.	.	TGTGCCAGCAGTGAGGGATCGAACACCGGGGAGCTGTTTTTT	CASSEGSNTGELFF
TRBJ2-1	TRBV6-6	.	TRBD1	TGTGCCAGCAGTTACTCAACTGCAAACAGGGGATACAATGAGCAGTTCTTC	CASSYSTANRGYNEQFF
TRBJ1-5	TRBV10-3	few	TRBD1	TGTGCCATCAGCTCGGATCGGGACAGATACAATCAGCCCCAGCATTTT	CAISSDRDRYNQPQHF
TRBJ2-1	TRBV7-9	.	TRBD1	TGTGCCAGCAGCTTCCCGGGACAGGGAAGGAATGAGCAGTTCTTC	CASSFPGQGRNEQFF
TRBJ2-7	TRBV20-1	few	.	TGCAGTGCTCCTTCTCGTGGCGTCTACGAGCAGTACTTC	CSAPSRGVYEQYF
TRBJ2-5	TRBV6-1	few	.	TGTGCCAGCAGACCTGGGGGCCCCCAAGAGACCCAGTACTTC	CASRPGGPQETQYF
TRBJ1-6	TRBV7-6	.	.	TGTGCCAGCAGCTTGGGAACCCAGGGGTCTTGGAATTCACCCCTCCACTTT	CASSLGTQGSWNSPLHF
TRBJ2-7	TRBV6-1	few	TRBD2	TGTGCCAGCAGTCCGACAATAGCACTAGCGGGAGTTAAGGAGCAGTACTTC	CASSPTIALAGVKEQYF
TRBJ2-1	TRBV19	.	.	TGTGCCAGTAGTATAAATCCCGCAGGGATGAATGAGCAGTTCTTC	CASSINPAGMNEQFF
TRBJ2-1	TRBV11-1	.	.	TGTGCCAGCAGCTTTGCAGGGAGCTCCTACAATGAGCAGTTCTTC	CASSFAGSSYNEQFF
TRBJ1-2	TRBV20-1	few	.	TGCAGTGCCCTAGTAGGGGCCTATGGCTACACCTTC	CSALVGAYGYTF
TRBJ2-3	TRBV24-1	.	.	TGTGCCACCAGTGATTTCCCCGATACCGGGACAGATACGCAGTATTTT	CATSDFPDTGTDTQYF
TRBJ2-1	TRBV20-1	.	TRBD2	TGCAGTGCTAGAGAACTAGCGGGGGGTAATCACAATGAGCAGTTCTTC	CSARELAGGNHNEQFF
TRBJ1-2	TRBV27	.	TRBD1	TGTGCCAGCAGTTCCAGCTCGGACAGGATCTATGGCTACACCTTC	CASSSSSDRIYGYTF
TRBJ1-5	TRBV27	.	.	TGTGCCAGCAGTTTATTGTCCTCCTGGCCCCAGCATTTT	CASSLLSSWPQHF
TRBJ2-5	TRBV7-2	many	.	TGTGCCAGCAGCTTAGGGCCAGCCCAAGAGACCCAGTACTTC	CASSLGPAQETQYF
TRBJ2-1	TRBV7-2	.	.	TGTGCCACGGCAGACTCGAGCTCCTACAATGAGCAGTTCTTC	CATADSSSYNEQFF
TRBJ2-7	TRBV12-3/TRBV12-4	few	.	TGTGCCAGCAGTCCGACAGGAACGCCCTACGAGCAGTACTTC	CASSPTGTPYEQYF
TRBJ2-7	TRBV29-1	.	.	TGCAGCGTTGCCCTCCTAGCGTCCGCCTACGAGCAGTACTTC	CSVALLASAYEQYF
TRBJ1-2	TRBV28	.	TRBD1	TGTGCAAGCAGTTTATACCGGACAGGGGAGGGAGAAGGCTACACCTTC	CASSLYRTGEGEGYTF
TRBJ2-3	TRBV7-9	.	.	TGTGCCAGCAGCTCACAGCCGGGGACAGATACGCAGTATTTT	CASSSQPGTDTQYF
TRBJ2-4	TRBV28	.	TRBD2	TGTGCCAGCAGTCTACGACGGGGGGACATTCAGTACTTC	CASSLRRGDIQYF
TRBJ1-6	TRBV2	.	.	TGTGCCAGCAGTCAAACAGGTGCCATCGAATTT	CASSQTGAIEF
TRBJ1-5	TRBV7-6	.	.	TGTGCCAGCAGCTTAGCCCACGGTCAGCCCCAGCATTTT	CASSLAHGQPQHF